Presented here are 11 T cell receptor beta chains from one specimen sequenced in a study of CD8 T cells in ankylosing spondylitis. MiXCR, run by TCRdb on the 5' RACE reads, gives a single entry per CDR3 protein. This table has about 190,000 distinct CDR3 sequences, approximately 12% appearing once. The sample was blood, either unsorted or a sorted T cell fraction (not recorded which). The receptors here all came from a female donor with ankylosing spondylitis or in good health (not recorded which).

Ten or more counts support this clonotype. The J gene is TRBJ2-1, the V gene TRBV9, with no clear D. The V end lost 0 bases, the J end lost 2 bases, and 9 bases lay between the germline ends. Germline CDR1 and CDR2: SGDLS and YYNGEE. This CDR3 is built from 15 residues. The CDR3 loop reads CASSVGSEPYNEQFF. The CDR3 coding sequence is TGTGCCAGCAGCGTAGGGTCAGAGCCCTACAATGAGCAGTTCTTC.

The J gene is TRBJ1-1, the V gene TRBV5-1; D not resolved. Trimming removed 0 bases at V and 1 base at J, with 13 bases between. Germline V CDR1 and CDR2: SGHRS, YFSETQ. The CDR3 consists of 16 residues. CDR3 nucleotide sequence: TGCGCCAGCAGCTTGGGGTTGGAGGCATCGAACACTGAAGCTTTCTTT. Translated: CASSLGLEASNTEAFF.

This clonotype was counted at least ten times. The chain links TRBV28 to TRBJ2-3, with D possibly being TRBD1 or TRBD2 (5 bases each). The CDR3 totals 15 residues. CDR1 MDHEN and CDR2 SYDVKM come from the germline V gene. V dropped 6 bases and J dropped 7 bases, with 20 bases sitting between them. The CDR3 sequence is CASRTGTQSTNTQYF. DNA for the CDR3: TGTGCCAGCAGGACCGGGACCCAAAGTACGAATACGCAGTATTTT.

This clonotype was observed many times. This sequence joins TRBV6-2 or TRBV6-3 and TRBJ1-5; possible D gene TRBD1, 6 bases. V was clipped by 5 bases and J by 4 bases, with 18 bases between them. CDR3 length: 16 residues. Germline V gives CDR1 MNHEY, CDR2 SVGEGT. CDR3 residues: CASSATGHGGNQPQHF. CDR3 nucleotides: TGTGCCAGCAGTGCGACAGGCCACGGGGGTAATCAGCCCCAGCATTTT.

Points on this clonotype: With a much larger clone just one base away, this may be a read error. The rearrangement joins TRBV4-3 to TRBJ1-1; D might be TRBD1 (6 bases). Looked up from germline, CDR1 is LGHNA and CDR2 is YSLEER. The CDR3 is 14 amino acids. The CDR3 loop is CASTGGTGNIEAFF. The CDR3 nucleotides read TGCGCCAGCACCGGAGGCACAGGGAACATTGAAGCTTTCTTT.

This clonotype appeared many times. The chain is built from TRBV28 and TRBJ1-2; D unclear. CDR3 length: 13 residues. V lost 11 bases, J lost 3 bases, and 16 bases lay in between. Germline-derived CDR1 and CDR2 are MDHEN and SYDVKM. CDR3 coding DNA: TGTGCCTACGGATCACTAATTGACTATGGCTACACCTTC. Translated, it gives CAYGSLIDYGYTF.

This clonotype was counted ten times or more. The genes are TRBV20-1 and TRBJ1-5; D unresolved. V lost 6 bases and J 3 bases, leaving 12 bases between the germline ends. CDR1 is DFQATT, CDR2 SNEGSKA, per germline (reference sequence). CDR3 length equals 13 residues. The DNA of the CDR3 is TGCAGTGCCCCCAATTCCGACAATCAGCCCCAGCATTTT. Translation gives CSAPNSDNQPQHF.

This clonotype was detected many times. The V and J genes are TRBV29-1 and TRBJ2-5; 12 bases are a match to TRBD2. Germline V gives CDR1 SQVTM, CDR2 ANQGSEA. V lost 6 bases to trimming and J lost 2 bases; unmatched junction nucleotides: 7. The CDR3 is 15 residues long. CDR3 DNA sequence: TGCAGCGTCCAACTAGCGGGAGGACTTCAAGAGACCCAGTACTTC. Translation: CSVQLAGGLQETQYF.

The sample holds a few counts of this clonotype. This sequence joins TRBV12-3 or TRBV12-4 and TRBJ1-5; 11 bases line up with TRBD1. V shed 6 bases and J 7 bases; nucleotides not matched to a gene: 11. This CDR3 contains 16 residues. CDR3 bases: TGTGCCAGCAGCTTGTCGGACAGGGGGCTGGGGCAGCCCCAGCATTTT. Translating it yields CASSLSDRGLGQPQHF.

This clonotype showed up just a few times. V gene TRBV7-9 combines with J gene TRBJ1-1, with 9 bases aligning to TRBD1. The V gene end was trimmed by 3 bases and the J gene end by 7 bases; junction bases not matched to a gene: 9. The CDR3 covers 15 residues. Germline-derived CDR1 and CDR2 are SEHNR and FQNEAQ (reference sequence). Here the CDR3 reads CASSFSGTGKHEAFF. Written as DNA, the CDR3 is TGTGCCAGCAGCTTCTCCGGGACAGGGAAACATGAAGCTTTCTTT.

This clonotype came up a few times. The chain employs TRBV12-5 and TRBJ2-1, with D uncertain. The CDR3 has 12 amino acids. V was pared by 6 bases and J by 5 bases, with 8 bases between. Germline assignment: CDR1 LGHNT and CDR2 FRNRAP. The CDR3 sequence: CASGLQNNEQFF. The DNA of the CDR3 is TGTGCTAGTGGCCTACAGAACAATGAGCAGTTCTTC.